This is a list of T cell receptor beta chains from one sample in a study of regulatory T cells in long-lasting Graves disease. TCRdb itself ran the multiplex PCR reads through MiXCR, one entry per CDR3 protein. The table records 400,000 to 500,000 distinct CDR3 sequences, 20% to 25% of them present only once. The sequencing here drew on peripheral blood mononuclear cells (PBMCs), taken when the disease was refractory, from a patient treated with antithyroid drugs. The receptors stem from a female donor with Graves disease. The CDR3 runs from the conserved cysteine through the conserved F or W.

V gene | CDR3 protein
TRBV30 | CAWSPTGPQGAQYF
TRBV5-1 | CASSSGSTANYGYTF
TRBV6-2/TRBV6-3 | CASSSGQIQETQYF
TRBV27 | CASSHHSGGKSPLHF
TRBV6-5 | CASSYSKGPLAGYSGNTIYF
TRBV28 | CASRQQGAYEQYF
TRBV6-5 | CASSYLGARGTEAFF
TRBV7-9 | CASSLVGTENIQYF
TRBV9 | CASSVGGAGTEAFF
TRBV19 | CASTLEQANYGYTF
TRBV6-4 | CASSELPGGQETQYF
TRBV5-5 | CASSLGFRQYF
TRBV12-3/TRBV12-4 | CASTERPAGEGYTF
TRBV6-9 | CASSWDPQNTEAFF
TRBV6-1 | CASSEGIETQYF
TRBV19 | CASSKTGDTQYF
TRBV24-1 | CATSDSHPGANYGYTF
TRBV5-1 | CASSLEGGALTEAFF
TRBV11-3 | CASSGAGESLHF
TRBV11-2 | CASSPLTGALNQPQHF
TRBV6-5 | CASSYEGVYGYTF
TRBV9 | CASSHPPGTSGRYGELFF
TRBV12-3/TRBV12-4 | CASSSRASGYNEQFF
TRBV5-5 | CASSPSQGPEAFF
TRBV12-3/TRBV12-4 | CASSQEGWASGETQYF
TRBV6-5 | CASSYDRANTEAFF
TRBV7-2 | CASSWGLPNTGELFF